Presented here are 11 T cell receptor beta chains from one specimen sequenced in a study of cytomegalovirus exposure and HLA in healthy donors (TCRdb year 2017). Libraries were made using the immunoSEQ multiplex PCR assay. For the multiplex PCR, a mixture combining 60 forward primers for TCR Vbeta segments and 13 reverse primers for TCR Jbeta segments was used. TCRdb obtained this table from immuneACCESS and retained in-frame rearrangements with V and J assigned. These tables miss some clones; where compared with another copy, unresolved V genes account for less than half of the shortfall, and the remainder is unexplained. Counted in this sample were under 150,000 clones; 75% to 90% of them appeared once. The top ten clonotypes cover under 7% of the sample. The specimen sequenced was PBMCs. All receptors derive from a woman in her 30s in good health and CMV-seropositive.

For the CDR3, the DNA is TGTGCCAGCAGTGTACAGGGTGCCGACAATGAGCAGTTCTTC. It specifies CASSVQGADNEQFF. The gene calls are TRBV2 and TRBJ2-1; possible D gene TRBD1, 6 bases. The germline gives CDR1 SNHLY, CDR2 FYNNEI. This CDR3 has 14 amino acids. The ends were cut back, 4 bases at V and 5 bases at J, with 12 bases in the middle.

The chain is built from TRBV27 and TRBJ1-5, with a possible D match to TRBD1 (5 bases). Germline CDR1 reads MNHEY; CDR2 reads SMNVEV (reference sequence). The CDR3 consists of 12 residues. V was shortened by 5 bases and J by 12 bases, with 14 bases between the two germline ends. The CDR3, as DNA: TGTGCCAGCAGTCCCCCCGGGGGGAGCCAGCATTTT. Its protein product is CASSPPGGSQHF.

This clone has just a few counts. This chain connects TRBV6-5 to TRBJ2-2; D is undetermined. The CDR3 is 13 amino acids. Between the trimmed V and J ends, which lost 5 bases and 5 bases, there was a span of 9 bases. Germline values: CDR1 MNHEY, CDR2 SVGAGI. In DNA form, the CDR3 reads TGTGCCAGCAGTGTCAAACGGACCGGGGAGCTGTTTTTT. As protein: CASSVKRTGELFF.

This sequence joins TRBV4-1 and TRBJ2-1; 8 bases are a match to TRBD1. This CDR3 comprises 15 residues. After removal of 1 base from V and 14 bases from J, the junction contained 13 bases not matched to a gene. CDR1 and CDR2 (germline): MGHRA, YSYEKL. This CDR3 is CASSQGGWGTGLEFF. CDR3 nucleotides: TGCGCCAGCAGCCAAGGGGGGTGGGGGACAGGATTAGAGTTCTTC.

The chain combines TRBV18 with TRBJ2-7; 9 nucleotides align to TRBD1. V was clipped by 0 bases and J by 1 base; unmatched bases: 10. Germline assignment: CDR1 KGHSH and CDR2 LQKENI. This CDR3 contains 18 residues. CDR3 DNA: TGTGCCAGCTCACCACCCGGACAGGGGCCTCCATATTCCTACGAGCAGTACTTC. It encodes CASSPPGQGPPYSYEQYF.

The chain links TRBV5-1 to TRBJ1-2; 10 nucleotides match TRBD1. The junction had 7 bases not matched to a gene; V was cut back by 4 bases and J by 7 bases. CDR1 and CDR2 (germline): SGHRS, YFSETQ. The CDR3 extends over 14 amino acids. The DNA of the CDR3 is TGCGCCAGCAGCAGCCCGGGACAGGGGTGTGGCTACACCTTC. Translated, it gives CASSSPGQGCGYTF.

The rearrangement joins TRBV5-1 to TRBJ1-6; a weak D match, TRBD1 (6 bases). This CDR3 is 14 amino acids long. V was trimmed by 4 bases and J by 6 bases, leaving 11 bases between them. Germline V gives CDR1 SGHRS, CDR2 YFSETQ. CDR3 DNA sequence: TGCGCCAGCAGCCTGGACAGCCCTAATTCACCCCTCCACTTT. It translates to CASSLDSPNSPLHF.

The chain has TRBV2 and TRBJ2-3; 12 nucleotides align to TRBD2. This CDR3 region has 16 residues. Per germline, CDR1 SNHLY and CDR2 FYNNEI. With 6 bases clipped from V and 1 base from J, the junction kept 5 bases outside the gene matches. CDR3: CASSSRLAGGTDTQYF. CDR3 sequence (DNA): TGTGCCAGCAGCTCCCGACTAGCGGGGGGCACAGATACGCAGTATTTT.

The V gene is TRBV28, the J gene TRBJ2-7, with D perhaps TRBD1 (7 bases). This CDR3 spans 11 amino acids. The ends were cut back, 6 bases at V and 11 bases at J, with 14 bases in the middle. Per the germline V gene, CDR1 is MDHEN and CDR2 is SYDVKM. The CDR3 nucleotides are TGTGCCAGCAGCCACAGGGGCGGGGAGTACTTC. Protein: CASSHRGGEYF.

The chain uses TRBV7-9 and TRBJ1-4; possibly TRBD1 for D (5 bases). V was shortened by 5 bases and J by 1 base, with 11 bases between the two germline ends. CDR3 size: 15 residues. Per the germline V gene, CDR1 is SEHNR and CDR2 is FQNEAQ (reference sequence). CDR3 sequence reads: CASSAGGRTNEKLFF. The CDR3 region has the DNA TGTGCCAGCAGCGCGGGGGGGAGAACTAATGAAAAACTGTTTTTT.

This clone occurred once. The same CDR3 arises from other DNA sequences in this sample as well. V gene TRBV5-1 combines with J gene TRBJ1-1; D gene uncertain. Germline V gives CDR1 SGHRS, CDR2 YFSETQ. The CDR3 runs 13 residues. Between the trimmed V and J ends, which lost 0 bases and 3 bases, there was a span of 6 bases. The CDR3 DNA is TGCGCCAGCAGCTTGGACGGGGACACTGAAGCTTTCTTT. This sequence encodes CASSLDGDTEAFF.